Listed here is a single T cell receptor beta chain. Other DNA sequences in the sample encode the same CDR3. This sample stems from a study of blood T cell repertoires in COVID-19. Study overall: Whether acute or convalescent, the COVID-19 samples came from the United States, Italy and Spain. In each case, the material was cDNA or gDNA derived from T cells, B-cell-depleted T cells, or PBMCs.

As processed by the authors: Amplification with reference gene primers provided the estimates of nucleated cell counts. Sequencing used immunoSEQ multiplex PCR; TCRdb keeps in-frame clones, though not all of them. V and J calls and clone size are copied from that table; D and trimming were computed from the DNA. Among about 160,000 clones listed, roughly 90% were seen once. CDR3 size: 15 residues. With V trimmed by 2 bases and J by 4 bases, 7 bases remained unmatched. Germline V gives CDR1 MNHEY, CDR2 SVGEGT. Sequencing was performed on peripheral blood. This receptor was obtained from a man in his sixties with acute or convalescent COVID-19. The chain is built from TRBV6-2 or TRBV6-3 and TRBJ1-1, with 7 bases aligning to TRBD1. The CDR3 region is CASSYRGGRFTEAFF. CDR3 in DNA: TGTGCCAGCAGTTACAGAGGGGGCCGATTCACTGAAGCTTTCTTT.